These 16 T cell receptor beta chains were sequenced from one sample in a study of shared T cell receptors in the human thymus. TCRdb keeps only in-frame clones here, not all; method: immunoSEQ multiplex PCR. Found here are roughly 700,000 clones, 88% of them singletons; the top ten hold about 0.01%. Separately, the same data were catalogued under a study of human thymus T cells.

The sample consisted of thymocytes. Every receptor here comes from a boy in the first two years of life with a congenital heart defect.

This clone has only one observation. The V call is TRBV27, the J call TRBJ2-7; 9 nucleotides line up with TRBD2. The V gene's germline CDR1 is MNHEY and CDR2 SMNVEV (reference sequence). The CDR3 sequence is 16 residues long. V lost 2 bases and J lost 2; bases outside the gene matches: 7. The CDR3 nucleotides are TGTGCCAGCAGTTTAAACCGGCTAGCGGGAACCTACGAGCAGTACTTC. Its protein is CASSLNRLAGTYEQYF.

This clone was found once. J is TRBJ1-2 and V is TRBV28, with D perhaps TRBD1 (6 bases). V was trimmed by 5 bases and J by 4 bases, leaving 14 bases between them. In germline, CDR1 is MDHEN, CDR2 SYDVKM. The CDR3 sequence is 14 residues long. The CDR3: CASSPHRESYGYTF. The DNA of the CDR3 is TGTGCCAGCAGTCCTCACAGGGAGAGCTATGGCTACACCTTC.

The J gene is TRBJ2-3, the V gene TRBV11-3; 9 nucleotides align to TRBD2. The CDR3 totals 15 residues. Trimming took 2 bases from V and 8 from J; bases not matched to a gene: 8. The germline CDR1 and CDR2 sequences are SGHNT and YENEEA. CDR3 coding DNA: TGTGCCAGCAGCTTATCGCTAGCGGGATATGGTACGCAGTATTTT. It specifies CASSLSLAGYGTQYF. The complete variable domain, with remaining parts taken from reference TRBV11-3 and TRBJ2-3, reads EAGVVQSPRYKIIEKKQPVAFWCNPISGHNTLYWYLQNLGQGPELLIRYENEEAVDDSQLPKDRFSAERLKGVDSTLKIQPAELGDSAVYLCASSLSLAGYGTQYFGPGTRLTVL.

The chain carries TRBV7-9 and TRBJ2-1; no reliable D call. The ends were cut back, 1 base at V and 7 bases at J, with 8 bases in the middle. The germline gives CDR1 SEHNR, CDR2 FQNEAQ (reference sequence). This CDR3 has 13 residues. CDR3 amino acids: CASSLGGRNEQFF. Written as DNA, the CDR3 is TGTGCCAGCAGCTTAGGCGGCCGGAATGAGCAGTTCTTC.

The V and J genes are TRBV5-1 and TRBJ2-5; 8 positions agree with TRBD2. V shed 0 bases and J 3 bases; nucleotides not matched to a gene: 13. Germline CDR1 is SGHRS and CDR2 is YFSETQ. The CDR3 contains 18 residues. The CDR3: CASSLAEVRAGEKETQYF. DNA of the CDR3: TGCGCCAGCAGCTTGGCCGAGGTTCGAGCGGGAGAAAAAGAGACCCAGTACTTC.

The chain couples TRBV13 to TRBJ1-1; tentative D call: TRBD1 (6 bases). This CDR3 has 13 amino acids. Deletions cut 5 bases from V and 10 bases from J, with 17 bases between. Germline CDR1 PRHDT, CDR2 FYEKMQ (reference sequence). The CDR3 DNA reads as TGTGCCAGCAGCAGATTGTGGGGGCTGGGAGCTTTCTTT. Protein sequence: CASSRLWGLGAFF.

This chain connects TRBV9 to TRBJ2-1; D perhaps matches TRBD2 (5 bases). V gave up 0 bases and J gave up 4 bases, with 8 bases separating them. This CDR3 spans 14 amino acids. The V gene's germline CDR1 is SGDLS and CDR2 YYNGEE. The CDR3 reads CASSVGTHYNEQFF. CDR3 bases: TGTGCCAGCAGCGTAGGGACTCATTACAATGAGCAGTTCTTC.

The chain employs TRBV13 and TRBJ2-7; tentative D call: TRBD2 (6 bases). The V gene lost 5 bases and the J gene lost 4 bases, with 12 bases spanning the gap. Germline CDR1 PRHDT, CDR2 FYEKMQ (reference sequence). CDR3 length: 13 amino acids. CDR3 protein: CASSRTSKYEQYF. CDR3 DNA: TGTGCCAGCAGCCGAACTAGCAAATACGAGCAGTACTTC.

Details on this clone: The sample contains more than one DNA sequence encoding this CDR3. V and J are TRBV27 and TRBJ1-1; D perhaps matches TRBD1 (5 bases). CDR3 length equals 14 residues. Germline lookup yields CDR1 MNHEY and CDR2 SMNVEV (reference sequence). V lost 6 bases and J lost 5, with 16 bases in between. This CDR3 reads CASSLGAGGTEAFF. The CDR3 DNA is TGTGCCAGCAGCCTAGGGGCGGGGGGGACTGAAGCTTTCTTT.

This chain links TRBV4-3 with TRBJ1-2; D is perhaps TRBD1 (5 bases). Germline V gives CDR1 LGHNA, CDR2 YSLEER. The CDR3 covers 15 residues. V shed 1 base and J shed 4 bases, with 13 bases lying between them. CDR3 region: CASSQVWPRGYGYTF. Written as DNA, the CDR3 is TGCGCCAGCAGCCAAGTCTGGCCTAGGGGCTATGGCTACACCTTC.

The chain combines TRBV2 with TRBJ1-1; tentatively, D is TRBD1 (5 bases). This CDR3 spans 14 amino acids. V lost 6 bases to trimming and J lost 6 bases, with 17 bases between them. Germline-derived CDR1 and CDR2 are SNHLY and FYNNEI. CDR3 DNA: TGTGCCAGCAGGTCCGGCGGGGGTTGGTCTGAAGCTTTCTTT. It specifies CASRSGGGWSEAFF.

The V call is TRBV6-5, the J call TRBJ1-1; 8 nucleotides align to TRBD1. The CDR3 loop spans 15 amino acids. Trimming took 5 bases from V and 0 from J; bases not matched to a gene: 5. Germline V gene sequence: CDR1 MNHEY, CDR2 SVGAGI. This chain's CDR3 is CASSTAGGMNTEAFF. CDR3 nucleotides: TGTGCCAGCAGTACAGCAGGGGGCATGAACACTGAAGCTTTCTTT.

The chain links TRBV29-1 to TRBJ2-4; D call uncertain. Germline V lookup: CDR1 SQVTM, CDR2 ANQGSEA. The V end lost 3 bases, the J end lost 0 bases, and 9 bases lay between the germline ends. The CDR3 length is 14 residues. CDR3 sequence reads: CSVEARLAKNIQYF. CDR3 nucleotides: TGCAGCGTTGAGGCCAGACTAGCCAAAAACATTCAGTACTTC.

The V call is TRBV6-1, the J call TRBJ2-4; maybe TRBD2 (6 bases). This CDR3 has 19 amino acids. CDR1 is MNHNS and CDR2 is SASEGT in the germline V gene. V lost 0 bases and J lost 3, with 21 bases in between. CDR3 region: CASSEALLGGVVVKNIQYF. For the CDR3, the DNA is TGTGCCAGCAGTGAAGCGCTTCTGGGGGGTGTGGTGGTCAAAAACATTCAGTACTTC.

J is TRBJ2-7 and V is TRBV9; TRBD1 aligns across 9 bases. CDR1 is SGDLS and CDR2 is YYNGEE in the germline V gene. The CDR3 contains 15 residues. V trimming: 4 bases; J trimming: 3 bases; junction bases outside the gene matches: 8. Here the CDR3 DNA reads TGTGCCAGCAGCCCCCGGGGACAGGGTTTCTACGAGCAGTACTTC. This codes for CASSPRGQGFYEQYF.

The chain uses TRBV4-1 and TRBJ2-1; no clear D gene. V was shortened by 0 bases and J by 0 bases, with 12 bases between the two germline ends. The CDR3 is made up of 17 amino acids. Germline V gene lookup returns CDR1 MGHRA and CDR2 YSYEKL. The CDR3 DNA sequence: TGCGCCAGCAGCCAAGATAGACTCCCGAGCTCCTACAATGAGCAGTTCTTC. Amino acids: CASSQDRLPSSYNEQFF.